The source of this T cell receptor (beta chain) is a study of cytomegalovirus exposure and HLA in healthy donors. CDR1 and CDR2 (germline): SGHNT, YYREEE (reference sequence). Trimming left V 0 bases short and J 9 bases short, with 4 bases between. CDR3 length: 11 amino acids. Overall study findings and caveats: The study found most TCR sequences rare, yet found some public TCRs in many donors.

This clone was seen only a few times. Its target is unknown. With 60 Vbeta and 13 Jbeta primers, the PCR was carried out. This table comes from immunoSEQ multiplex PCR, and its TCRdb copy is limited to in-frame clones, with some not included. The sample holds over 120,000 clones, around 82% seen once. The receptor comes from a woman aged 18-35 years in good health and CMV-seropositive. The chain recombines TRBV5-4 with TRBJ2-1; D is undetermined. The source material was PBMCs. The CDR3 region is CASSLAGEQFF. The CDR3 DNA reads as TGTGCCAGCAGCTTGGCAGGTGAGCAGTTCTTC. Combining the CDR3 with reference TRBV5-4 and TRBJ2-1 gives the whole variable domain ETGVTQSPTHLIKTRGQQVTLRCSSQSGHNTVSWYQQALGQGPQFIFQYYREEENGRGNFPPRFSGLQFPNYSSELNVNALELDDSALYLCASSLAGEQFFGPGTRLTVL.